The T cell receptor beta chain under discussion was sequenced for a study of patients and donors after allogeneic stem cell transplantation. This clonotype was picked up a small number of times. TCRdb reprocessed the RT-PCR reads with MiXCR, giving one entry per CDR3 protein. Found here are 800,000 to 1,000,000 distinct CDR3 sequences, around 17% of them singletons; the top ten hold 5% to 6.5%. CDR1 and CDR2 (germline): SGHRS, YFSETQ. Trimming took off 4 bases at V and 2 bases at J, with 14 bases between the two ends. The CDR3 spans 15 residues. This clonotype was obtained from a human donor who was either an allogeneic HSCT recipient or a stem cell or donor lymphocyte infusion donor (not recorded which). It is not recorded whose cells these are; they may come from a transplant donor. J is TRBJ2-3 and V is TRBV5-1, with no clear D. Sequenced sample: blood, either unsorted or a sorted T cell fraction (not recorded which). The chain's CDR3 is CASSDSRTFTDTQYF. The CDR3 region has the DNA TGCGCCAGCAGCGACTCCCGGACGTTCACAGATACGCAGTATTTT.